What follows describes a single T cell receptor beta chain. This sample is drawn from a study of blood T cell repertoires in COVID-19. The germline V gene encodes CDR1 KGHDR and CDR2 SFDVKD. Trimming stripped 4 bases from V and 3 bases from J, with 16 bases between. This CDR3 is 16 amino acids long. Produced via immunoSEQ multiplex PCR; TCRdb's table is partial and in-frame only. The sample lists 100,000 to 150,000 clones; 85% to 90% were seen once. The chain links TRBV24-1 to TRBJ2-3, with unresolved D. The sequenced sample was peripheral blood. The TCR originated in an elderly man with active or convalescent COVID-19. In DNA, the CDR3 is TGTGCCACCAGTGACCCGATCATCGGCAGGACAGATACGCAGTATTTT. Its translation is CATSDPIIGRTDTQYF.